Listed here are 2 T cell receptor beta chains from one sample, sequenced in a study of blood T cells in healthy people across ages. Primed by a sample-barcoded 5' primer and a J-beta primer mix, a second PCR proceeded for 7 to 11 cycles. MiXCR, run by TCRdb on the 5' RACE reads, gives a single entry per CDR3 protein. Here the sample spans more than 1,400,000 distinct CDR3 sequences, about 40% being singletons. Sequencing was carried out using blood. The receptors stem from a woman aged 18-29 years in good health.

This rearrangement joins TRBV7-9 to TRBJ1-3; D unresolved. Germline loops: CDR1 SEHNR, CDR2 FQNEAQ (reference sequence). The V gene lost 5 bases and the J gene lost 5 bases, with 13 bases spanning the gap. The CDR3 totals 14 residues. DNA of the CDR3: TGTGCCAGCAGCCGAACGGTGGAACGAAACACCATATATTTT. This sequence encodes CASSRTVERNTIYF. Filled out from reference TRBV7-9 and TRBJ1-3, the complete variable domain reads DTGVSQNPRHKITKRGQNVTFRCDPISEHNRLYWYRQTLGQGPEFLTYFQNEAQLEKSRLLSDRFSAERPKGSFSTLEIQRTEQGDSAMYLCASSRTVERNTIYFGEGSWLTVV.

This clonotype occurred a few times. The chain is built from TRBV7-2 and TRBJ2-3; the match to TRBD2 covers 16 bases. Germline trimming cut 2 bases from V and 4 bases from J; bases unmatched to any gene: 3. The CDR3 runs to 17 residues. Germline V gene lookup returns CDR1 SGHTA and CDR2 FQGNSA. The CDR3 region is CASSLMGLAGGADTQYF. In DNA, the CDR3 is TGTGCCAGCAGCTTAATGGGACTAGCGGGAGGGGCAGATACGCAGTATTTT.